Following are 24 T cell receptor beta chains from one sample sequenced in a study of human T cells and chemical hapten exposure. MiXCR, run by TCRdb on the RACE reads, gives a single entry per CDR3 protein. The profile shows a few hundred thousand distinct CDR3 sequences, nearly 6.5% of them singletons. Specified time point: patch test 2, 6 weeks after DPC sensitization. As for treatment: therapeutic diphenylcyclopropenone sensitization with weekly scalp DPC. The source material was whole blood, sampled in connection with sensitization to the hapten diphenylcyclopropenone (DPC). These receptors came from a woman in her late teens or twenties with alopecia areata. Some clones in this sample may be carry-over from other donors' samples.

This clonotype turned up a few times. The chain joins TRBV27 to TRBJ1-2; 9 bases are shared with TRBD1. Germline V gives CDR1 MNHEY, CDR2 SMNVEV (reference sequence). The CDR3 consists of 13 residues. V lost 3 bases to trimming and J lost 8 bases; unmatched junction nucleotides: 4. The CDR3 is CASSFYRGQGYTF. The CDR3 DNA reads TGTGCCAGCAGTTTTTACAGGGGGCAAGGCTACACCTTC.

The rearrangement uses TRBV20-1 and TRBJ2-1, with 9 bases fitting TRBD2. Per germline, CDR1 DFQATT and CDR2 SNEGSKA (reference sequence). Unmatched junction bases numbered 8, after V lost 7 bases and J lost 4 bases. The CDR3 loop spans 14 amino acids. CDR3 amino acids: CSEMGLASYNEQFF. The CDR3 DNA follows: TGCAGTGAAATGGGACTAGCTTCGTACAATGAGCAGTTCTTC.

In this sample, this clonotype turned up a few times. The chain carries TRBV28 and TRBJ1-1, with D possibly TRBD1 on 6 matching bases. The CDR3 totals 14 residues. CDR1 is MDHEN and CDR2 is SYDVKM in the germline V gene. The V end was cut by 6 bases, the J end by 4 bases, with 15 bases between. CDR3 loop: CASSRHREGTEAFF. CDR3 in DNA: TGTGCCAGCAGCCGTCACAGGGAAGGCACTGAAGCTTTCTTT. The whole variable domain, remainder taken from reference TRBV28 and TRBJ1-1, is DVKVTQSSRYLVKRTGEKVFLECVQDMDHENMFWYRQDPGLGLRLIYFSYDVKMKEKGDIPEGYSVSREKKERFSLILESASTNQTSMYLCASSRHREGTEAFFGQGTRLTVV.

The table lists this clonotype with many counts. The chain's CDR3 is CASSFQGANTDTQYF. The CDR3 region has the DNA TGTGCCAGCAGTTTTCAGGGGGCGAACACAGATACGCAGTATTTT. This chain links TRBV12-3 or TRBV12-4 with TRBJ2-3; TRBD1 aligns across 8 bases. The CDR3 consists of 15 residues. Trimming removed 3 bases from V and 2 bases from J; junction bases left unmatched: 4.

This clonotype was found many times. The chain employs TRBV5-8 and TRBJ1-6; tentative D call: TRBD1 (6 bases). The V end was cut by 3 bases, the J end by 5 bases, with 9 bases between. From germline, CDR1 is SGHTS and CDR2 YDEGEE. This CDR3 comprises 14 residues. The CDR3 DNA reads TGTGCCAGCAGCTCCGGGACAAATAATTCACCCCTCCACTTT. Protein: CASSSGTNNSPLHF.

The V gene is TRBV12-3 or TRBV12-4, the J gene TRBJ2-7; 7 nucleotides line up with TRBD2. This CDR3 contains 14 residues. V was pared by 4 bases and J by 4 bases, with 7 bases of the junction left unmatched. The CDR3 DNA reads TGTGCCAGCAGTTCCGGGACTAAGGGGTACGAGCAGTACTTC. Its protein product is CASSSGTKGYEQYF.

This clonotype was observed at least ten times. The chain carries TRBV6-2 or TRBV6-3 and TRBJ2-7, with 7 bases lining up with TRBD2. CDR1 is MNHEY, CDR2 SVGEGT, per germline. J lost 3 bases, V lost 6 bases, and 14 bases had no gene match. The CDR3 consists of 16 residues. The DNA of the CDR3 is TGTGCCAGCAGCAAACATCCGGGACTACCCGTCTACGAGCAGTACTTC. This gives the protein CASSKHPGLPVYEQYF.

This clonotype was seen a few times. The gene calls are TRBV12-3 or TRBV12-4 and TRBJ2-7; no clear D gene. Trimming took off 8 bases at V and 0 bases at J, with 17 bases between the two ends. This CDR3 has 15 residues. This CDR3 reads CASLFGRPSSYEQYF. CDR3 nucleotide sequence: TGTGCCAGCCTTTTTGGACGGCCAAGCTCCTACGAGCAGTACTTC.

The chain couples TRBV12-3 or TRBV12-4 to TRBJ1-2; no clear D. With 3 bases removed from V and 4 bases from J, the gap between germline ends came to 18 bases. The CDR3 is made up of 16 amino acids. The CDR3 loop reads CASSFTPGTLSYGYTF. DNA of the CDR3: TGTGCCAGCAGTTTTACCCCGGGAACACTCAGCTATGGCTACACCTTC.

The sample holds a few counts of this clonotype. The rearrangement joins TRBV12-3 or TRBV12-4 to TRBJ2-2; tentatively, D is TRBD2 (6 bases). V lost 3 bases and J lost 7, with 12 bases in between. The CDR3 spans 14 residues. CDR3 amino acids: CASSFSAGIGELFF. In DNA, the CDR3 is TGTGCCAGCAGTTTTTCCGCGGGGATCGGGGAGCTGTTTTTT.

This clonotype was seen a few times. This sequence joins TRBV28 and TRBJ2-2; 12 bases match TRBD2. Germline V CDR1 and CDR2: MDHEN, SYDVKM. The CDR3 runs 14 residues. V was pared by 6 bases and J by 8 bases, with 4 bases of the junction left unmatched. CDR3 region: CASRWTSGAGELFF. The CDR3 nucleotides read TGTGCCAGCAGATGGACTAGCGGGGCTGGGGAGCTGTTTTTT.

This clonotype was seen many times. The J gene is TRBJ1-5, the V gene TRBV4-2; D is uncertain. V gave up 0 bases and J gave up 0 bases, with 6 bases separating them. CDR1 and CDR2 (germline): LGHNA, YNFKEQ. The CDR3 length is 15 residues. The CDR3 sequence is CASSQDDISNQPQHF. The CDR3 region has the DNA TGTGCCAGCAGCCAAGATGACATTAGCAATCAGCCCCAGCATTTT.

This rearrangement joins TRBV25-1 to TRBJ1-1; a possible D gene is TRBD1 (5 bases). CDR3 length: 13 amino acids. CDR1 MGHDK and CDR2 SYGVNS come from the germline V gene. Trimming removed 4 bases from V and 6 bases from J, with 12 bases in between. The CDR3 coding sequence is TGTGCCAGCAGTGGGCGGAGGGGATCTGAAGCTTTCTTT. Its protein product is CASSGRRGSEAFF.

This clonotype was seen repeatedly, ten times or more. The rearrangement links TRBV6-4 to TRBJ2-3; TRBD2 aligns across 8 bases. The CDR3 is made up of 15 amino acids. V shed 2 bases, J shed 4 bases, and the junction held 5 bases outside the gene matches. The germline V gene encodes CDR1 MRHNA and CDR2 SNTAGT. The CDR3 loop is CASSDKAGGADTQYF. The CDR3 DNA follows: TGTGCCAGCAGTGACAAGGCGGGGGGCGCAGATACGCAGTATTTT.

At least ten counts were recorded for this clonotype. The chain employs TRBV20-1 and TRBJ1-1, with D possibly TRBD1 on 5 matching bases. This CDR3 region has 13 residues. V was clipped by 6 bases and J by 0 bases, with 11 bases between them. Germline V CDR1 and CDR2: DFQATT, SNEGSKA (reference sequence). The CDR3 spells CSAAGPLNTEAFF. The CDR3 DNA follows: TGCAGTGCGGCGGGACCTCTGAACACTGAAGCTTTCTTT.

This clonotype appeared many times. The DNA of the CDR3 is TGTGCCAGCAGTGTGGAAGACAGGGGAGATTCACCCCTCCACTTT. This sequence encodes CASSVEDRGDSPLHF. This chain uses TRBV6-2 or TRBV6-3 with TRBJ1-6; 8 nucleotides line up with TRBD1. The trim removed 5 bases at V and 8 bases at J, leaving 8 bases unmatched. Per the germline V gene, CDR1 is MNHEY and CDR2 is SVGEGT. The CDR3 totals 15 residues.

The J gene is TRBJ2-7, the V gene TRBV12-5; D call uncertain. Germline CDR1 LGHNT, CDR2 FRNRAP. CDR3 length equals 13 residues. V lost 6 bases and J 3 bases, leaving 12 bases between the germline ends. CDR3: CASGAGANYEQYF. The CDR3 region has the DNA TGTGCTAGTGGGGCAGGAGCTAACTACGAGCAGTACTTC.

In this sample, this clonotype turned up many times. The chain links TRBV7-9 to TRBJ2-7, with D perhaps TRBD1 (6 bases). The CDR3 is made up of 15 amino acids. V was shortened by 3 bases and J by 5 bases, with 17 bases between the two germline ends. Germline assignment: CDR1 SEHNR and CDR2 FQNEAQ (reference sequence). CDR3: CASSFPGTLNDEQYF. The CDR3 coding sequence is TGTGCCAGCAGCTTCCCCGGGACACTAAACGACGAGCAGTACTTC.

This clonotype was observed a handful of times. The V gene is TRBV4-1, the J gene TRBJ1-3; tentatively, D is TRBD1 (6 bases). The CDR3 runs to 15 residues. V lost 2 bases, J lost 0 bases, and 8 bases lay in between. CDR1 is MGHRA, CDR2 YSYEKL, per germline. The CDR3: CASSQTGFSGNTIYF. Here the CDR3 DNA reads TGCGCCAGCAGCCAAACAGGGTTCTCTGGAAACACCATATATTTT.

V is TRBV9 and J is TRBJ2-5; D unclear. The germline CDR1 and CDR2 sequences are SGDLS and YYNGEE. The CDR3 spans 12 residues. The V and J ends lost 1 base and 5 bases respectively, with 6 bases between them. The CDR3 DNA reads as TGTGCCAGCAGCGTATCGGAGGAGACCCAGTACTTC. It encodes CASSVSEETQYF.

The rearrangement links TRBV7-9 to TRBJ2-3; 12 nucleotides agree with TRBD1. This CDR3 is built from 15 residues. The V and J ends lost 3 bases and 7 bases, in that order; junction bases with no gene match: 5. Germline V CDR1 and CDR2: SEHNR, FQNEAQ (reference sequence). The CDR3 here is CASSFEGQGANTQYF. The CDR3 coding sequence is TGTGCCAGCAGCTTTGAGGGACAGGGGGCGAATACGCAGTATTTT.

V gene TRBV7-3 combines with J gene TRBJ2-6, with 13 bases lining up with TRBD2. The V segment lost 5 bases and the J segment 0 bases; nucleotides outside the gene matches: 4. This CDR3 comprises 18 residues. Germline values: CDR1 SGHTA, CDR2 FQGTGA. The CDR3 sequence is CASSPRTSGGSGANVLTF. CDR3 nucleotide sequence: TGTGCCAGCAGCCCACGGACTAGCGGGGGCTCTGGGGCCAACGTCCTGACTTTC.

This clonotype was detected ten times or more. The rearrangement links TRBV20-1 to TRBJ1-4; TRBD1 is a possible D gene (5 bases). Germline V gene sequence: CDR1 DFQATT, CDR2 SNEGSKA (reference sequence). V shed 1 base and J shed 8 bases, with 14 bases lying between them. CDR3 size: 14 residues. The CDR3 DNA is TGCAGTGCTAGAGTAGGAGTCTGGGACGAAAAACTGTTTTTT. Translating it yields CSARVGVWDEKLFF.

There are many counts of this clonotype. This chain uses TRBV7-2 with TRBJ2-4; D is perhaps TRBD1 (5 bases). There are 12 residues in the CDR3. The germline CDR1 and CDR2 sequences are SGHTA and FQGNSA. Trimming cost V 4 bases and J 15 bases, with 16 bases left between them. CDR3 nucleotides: TGTGCCAGCAGCTCACGCCGGAACAGGATGTACTTC. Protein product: CASSSRRNRMYF.